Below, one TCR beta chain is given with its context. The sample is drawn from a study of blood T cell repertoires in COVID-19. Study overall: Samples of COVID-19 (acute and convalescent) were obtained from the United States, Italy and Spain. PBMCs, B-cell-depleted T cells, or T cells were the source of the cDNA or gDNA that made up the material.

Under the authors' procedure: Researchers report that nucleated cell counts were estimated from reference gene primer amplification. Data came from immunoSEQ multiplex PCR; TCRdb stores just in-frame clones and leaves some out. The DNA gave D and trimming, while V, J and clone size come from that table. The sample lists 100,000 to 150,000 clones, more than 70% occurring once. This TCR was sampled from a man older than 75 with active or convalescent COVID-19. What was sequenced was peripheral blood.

In DNA, the CDR3 is TGTGCCAGCACTGGACACGGAGTCGATGAGCAGTTCTTC. Translated, it gives CASTGHGVDEQFF. This chain links TRBV6-5 with TRBJ2-1, with D possibly being TRBD1 (5 bases). V lost 7 bases, J lost 8 bases, and 15 bases lay in between. The germline V gene has CDR1 MNHEY and CDR2 SVGAGI. This CDR3 is 13 amino acids long.